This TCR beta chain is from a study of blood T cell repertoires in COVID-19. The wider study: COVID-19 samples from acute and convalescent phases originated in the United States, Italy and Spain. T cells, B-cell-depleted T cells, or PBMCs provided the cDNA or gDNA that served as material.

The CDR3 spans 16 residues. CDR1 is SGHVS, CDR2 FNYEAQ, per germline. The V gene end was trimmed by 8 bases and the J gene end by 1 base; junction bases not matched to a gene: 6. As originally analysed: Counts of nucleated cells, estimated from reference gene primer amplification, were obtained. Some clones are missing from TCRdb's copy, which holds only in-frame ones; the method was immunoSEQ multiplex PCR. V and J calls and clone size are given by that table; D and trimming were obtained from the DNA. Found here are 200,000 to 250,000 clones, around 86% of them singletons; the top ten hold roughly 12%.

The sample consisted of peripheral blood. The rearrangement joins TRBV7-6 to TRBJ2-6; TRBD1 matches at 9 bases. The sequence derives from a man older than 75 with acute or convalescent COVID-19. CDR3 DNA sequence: TGTGCCAGCGGACCGGGACAGGGATCTGGGGCCAACGTCCTGACTTTC. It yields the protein CASGPGQGSGANVLTF.